This T cell receptor (beta chain) stems from a study of OX40 agonist ivuxolimab in advanced cancers. Using immunoSEQ multiplex PCR, the repertoire was profiled, and TCRdb retains in-frame clones only, with some absent. The sample lists more than 9,000 clones; 60% to 70% were seen once. Deletions cut 0 bases from V and 5 bases from J, with 19 bases between. Germline CDR1 and CDR2: SGHTA and FQGNSA. The CDR3 spans 17 residues. This TCR was sampled from an adult with an advanced solid tumor such as melanoma, head and neck, liver or kidney cancer. Sequenced here: CD4+ or CD8+ T cells sorted from blood, sampled in a trial of the OX40 agonist ivuxolimab. V gene TRBV7-2 combines with J gene TRBJ1-2; possibly TRBD1 for D (5 bases). The chain's CDR3 is CASSLALDRVHWYGYTF. The CDR3 DNA follows: TGTGCCAGCAGCTTAGCGCTCGACAGAGTACATTGGTATGGCTACACCTTC.